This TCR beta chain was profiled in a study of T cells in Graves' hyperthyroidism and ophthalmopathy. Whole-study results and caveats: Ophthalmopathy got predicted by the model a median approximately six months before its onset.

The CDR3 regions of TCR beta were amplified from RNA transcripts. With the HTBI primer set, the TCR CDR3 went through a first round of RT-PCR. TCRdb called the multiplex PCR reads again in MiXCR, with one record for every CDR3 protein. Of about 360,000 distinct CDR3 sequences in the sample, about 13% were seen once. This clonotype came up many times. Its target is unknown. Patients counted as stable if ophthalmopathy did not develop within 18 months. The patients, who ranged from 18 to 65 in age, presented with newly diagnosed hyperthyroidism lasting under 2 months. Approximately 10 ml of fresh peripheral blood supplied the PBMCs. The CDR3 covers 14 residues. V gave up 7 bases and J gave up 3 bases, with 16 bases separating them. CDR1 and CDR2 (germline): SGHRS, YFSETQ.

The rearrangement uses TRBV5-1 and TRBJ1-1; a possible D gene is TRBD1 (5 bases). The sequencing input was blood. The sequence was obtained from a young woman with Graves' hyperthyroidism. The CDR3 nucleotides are TGCGCCAGCGGCCCCGGGGCCACCGACACTGAAGCTTTCTTT. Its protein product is CASGPGATDTEAFF.